These 26 T cell receptor beta chains share one sample of origin, sequenced in a study of somatic mutations in cytotoxic T cells in rheumatoid arthritis. The data were produced by immunoSEQ multiplex PCR, yet TCRdb's version contains in-frame clones alone and is incomplete. The sample includes some 21,000 clones, roughly 80% of them seen just once. The sequenced sample was CD8+ T cells sorted from blood. The receptor source for this set is an adult with rheumatoid arthritis.

About this clone: Other nucleotide sequences in the sample specify the same CDR3. The chain employs TRBV6-1 and TRBJ1-6; tentatively, D is TRBD1 (6 bases). The V and J ends lost 6 bases and 0 bases respectively, with 9 bases between them. Germline-derived CDR1 and CDR2 are MNHNS and SASEGT. The CDR3 runs 15 residues. The CDR3 loop is CASRGQSSYNSPLHF. CDR3 sequence (DNA): TGTGCCAGCAGGGGACAAAGCTCCTATAATTCACCCCTCCACTTT.

The chain has TRBV6-1 and TRBJ2-6; D remains ambiguous. The V end was cut by 2 bases, the J end by 2 bases, with 4 bases between. Germline loops: CDR1 MNHNS, CDR2 SASEGT. CDR3 length equals 14 residues. CDR3: CASSESTGANVLTF. Here the CDR3 DNA reads TGTGCCAGCAGTGAAAGTACTGGGGCCAACGTCCTGACTTTC.

This chain links TRBV5-5 with TRBJ1-2, with 7 bases fitting TRBD1. CDR3 size: 11 residues. Germline V gene lookup returns CDR1 SGHKS and CDR2 YYEKEE (reference sequence). V lost 1 base, J lost 10 bases, and 1 base stayed unmatched. The CDR3 DNA reads as TGTGCCAGCAGCTTGACAGGGGCCTACACCTTC. This codes for CASSLTGAYTF.

The chain uses TRBV19 and TRBJ1-2; D not resolved. The germline V gene has CDR1 LNHDA and CDR2 SQIVND (reference sequence). This CDR3 has 13 residues. Trimming pared 1 base from V and 1 base from J, leaving 4 bases between. The CDR3 DNA reads as TGTGCCAGTAGTATAGTAGTTAACTATGGCTACACCTTC. Amino acids: CASSIVVNYGYTF.

The chain couples TRBV13 to TRBJ2-1; D gene unclear. Germline V gene data show CDR1 as PRHDT and CDR2 as FYEKMQ (reference sequence). The ends were cut back, 2 bases at V and 7 bases at J, with 18 bases in the middle. This CDR3 is 16 amino acids long. The CDR3 DNA follows: TGTGCCAGCAGCTTACTGAGTGGGATCCCTATAAATGAGCAGTTCTTC. Protein product: CASSLLSGIPINEQFF.

The CDR3 DNA follows: TGTGCCAGCAGCGGGGGGGCCTTAGTAGGAGAGACCCAGTACTTC. This translates into CASSGGALVGETQYF. The gene calls are TRBV9 and TRBJ2-5; D could derive from TRBD1 or TRBD2 (6 bases each). CDR1 and CDR2 from the germline V gene are SGDLS and YYNGEE. This CDR3 spans 15 amino acids. V gave up 3 bases and J gave up 4 bases, with 16 bases separating them.

This chain links TRBV11-3 with TRBJ2-1; no clear D gene. With 0 bases removed from V and 2 bases from J, the gap between germline ends came to 8 bases. The germline CDR1 and CDR2 sequences are SGHNT and YENEEA. The CDR3 covers 15 residues. The CDR3 nucleotides read TGTGCCAGCAGCTTAGACACATCCACCTACAATGAGCAGTTCTTC. Translated, it gives CASSLDTSTYNEQFF.

This chain connects TRBV2 to TRBJ2-1; 8 nucleotides agree with TRBD1. CDR1 and CDR2 from the germline V gene are SNHLY and FYNNEI. The trim removed 8 bases at V and 6 bases at J, leaving 9 bases unmatched. The CDR3 length is 14 residues. CDR3 amino acids: CASGWTGPLNEQFF. The CDR3 bases are TGTGCCAGCGGTTGGACAGGGCCCCTCAATGAGCAGTTCTTC.

This sequence joins TRBV6-4 and TRBJ2-3, with D tentatively TRBD1 (5 bases). The V gene lost 0 bases and the J gene lost 2 bases, with 9 bases spanning the gap. The CDR3 has 15 residues. Germline values: CDR1 MRHNA, CDR2 SNTAGT. The CDR3 region is CASSDSAGSTDTQYF. CDR3 nucleotide sequence: TGTGCCAGCAGTGACTCTGCAGGGTCCACAGATACGCAGTATTTT.

This clone was seen a few times. The chain recombines TRBV15 with TRBJ1-5, with 7 bases that match TRBD1. Losses at the gene ends were 4 bases for V and 6 bases for J; bases not matched to a gene: 3. Germline values: CDR1 LNHNV, CDR2 YYDKDF (reference sequence). The CDR3 is made up of 13 amino acids. The CDR3 DNA reads TGTGCCACCAGCACGACAGGGAGTCAGCCCCAGCATTTT. This encodes CATSTTGSQPQHF.

The V and J genes are TRBV9 and TRBJ2-5, with 8 bases aligning to TRBD2. Germline V gene sequence: CDR1 SGDLS, CDR2 YYNGEE. This CDR3 has 15 residues. V dropped 3 bases and J dropped 5; count of bases not matched to a gene: 9. CDR3 loop: CASSAGTSVRETQYF. Here the CDR3 DNA reads TGTGCCAGCAGCGCCGGGACTAGTGTAAGGGAGACCCAGTACTTC. Looking up the rest from reference TRBV9 and TRBJ2-5 gives the full variable domain: DSGVTQTPKHLITATGQRVTLRCSPRSGDLSVYWYQQSLDQGLQFLIQYYNGEERAKGNILERFSAQQFPDLHSELNLSSLELGDSALYFCASSAGTSVRETQYFGPGTRLLVL.

The chain combines TRBV21-1 with TRBJ1-1; the table's D gene call, TRBD1, was not cross checked with the DNA. TRBV21-1 is annotated as a pseudogene. This CDR3 contains 14 residues. CDR3 bases: TGTGCCAGCAGCCTGGGGCTAGGGAACACTGAAGCTTTCTTT. This codes for CASSLGLGNTEAFF.

This rearrangement joins TRBV5-6 to TRBJ1-3; D remains unclear. Germline CDR1 SGHDT, CDR2 YYEEEE. The CDR3 is 12 amino acids. V dropped 1 base and J dropped 15 bases, with 14 bases sitting between them. This CDR3 is CASSLFEGLPYF. CDR3 sequence (DNA): TGTGCCAGCAGCTTGTTCGAAGGGTTACCATATTTT.

The rearrangement uses TRBV4-1 and TRBJ2-1, with 14 bases identical to TRBD2. The germline V gene has CDR1 MGHRA and CDR2 YSYEKL. The CDR3 sequence is 19 residues long. The ends lost 4 bases at V and 3 bases at J; junction bases unmatched: 11. CDR3 region: CASSRVPGTSGGGYNEQFF. CDR3 in DNA: TGCGCCAGCAGCCGGGTCCCAGGGACTAGCGGGGGAGGCTACAATGAGCAGTTCTTC.

V and J are TRBV11-2 and TRBJ2-1; TRBD1 matches 7 bases. Looked up from germline, CDR1 is SGHAT and CDR2 is FQNNGV. J was trimmed by 3 bases and V by 0 bases; bases with no gene match: 2. This CDR3 region has 15 residues. In nucleotides, the CDR3 is TGTGCCAGCAGCTTAGACGCAGGGGGCTACAATGAGCAGTTCTTC. It is translated as CASSLDAGGYNEQFF.

This clone appeared a single time. The chain carries TRBV6-5 and TRBJ2-2; 9 positions agree with TRBD2. J gave up 5 bases and V 7 bases, and 8 bases lay outside the gene matches. The CDR3 has 15 amino acids. The germline V gene has CDR1 MNHEY and CDR2 SVGAGI. The CDR3 nucleotides are TGTGCCAGCACGTTAGCGGGGGAAGGGACCGGGGAGCTGTTTTTT. It encodes CASTLAGEGTGELFF.

V usage is TRBV19 and J usage is TRBJ2-1; tentative D call: TRBD2 (5 bases). This CDR3 comprises 15 residues. Between the trimmed V and J ends, which lost 3 bases and 8 bases, there was a span of 17 bases. CDR1 and CDR2 from the germline V gene are LNHDA and SQIVND (reference sequence). The DNA of the CDR3 is TGTGCCAGTAGTATTCGGCGGGCTGTTGGCGATGAGCAGTTCTTC. As protein: CASSIRRAVGDEQFF.

The chain links TRBV4-1 to TRBJ2-1, with a possible D match to TRBD2 (6 bases). The germline V gene encodes CDR1 MGHRA and CDR2 YSYEKL. V lost 6 bases, J lost 8 bases, and 14 bases lay in between. This CDR3 contains 13 residues. The CDR3 region is CASRMGGGDEQFF. The CDR3 region has the DNA TGCGCCAGCAGGATGGGGGGAGGCGATGAGCAGTTCTTC.

J is TRBJ1-2 and V is TRBV19; no definite D call. This CDR3 spans 16 amino acids. The V gene's germline CDR1 is LNHDA and CDR2 SQIVND (reference sequence). Trimming pared 0 bases from V and 0 bases from J, leaving 11 bases between. The CDR3 reads CASSIEPQPANYGYTF. The CDR3 coding sequence is TGTGCCAGTAGTATAGAACCGCAGCCTGCTAACTATGGCTACACCTTC.

About this clone itself: Germline and junction disagree at one end, which may indicate a read error. The genes are TRBV7-9 and TRBJ2-1; D gene unclear. The CDR3 has 12 amino acids. CDR1 SEHNR and CDR2 FQNEAQ come from the germline V gene (reference sequence). The CDR3 loop is CASSFSSNEQFF. The DNA for the CDR3 is TGTGCCAGCAGCTTTTCCTCCAATGAGCAGTTCTTC.

The chain employs TRBV29-1 and TRBJ1-2; 7 bases are a match to TRBD1. Germline V gene data show CDR1 as SQVTM and CDR2 as ANQGSEA. The CDR3 has 17 residues. The V gene end was trimmed by 3 bases and the J gene end by 0 bases; junction bases not matched to a gene: 13. For the CDR3, the DNA is TGCAGCGTTGAGGGGGAGGGGGACAGCCCATCTAACTATGGCTACACCTTC. Its protein is CSVEGEGDSPSNYGYTF.

This clone is medium-sized in the sample. The chain is built from TRBV7-9 and TRBJ1-2; TRBD1 matches at 7 bases. The CDR3 extends over 13 amino acids. Germline-derived CDR1 and CDR2 are SEHNR and FQNEAQ (reference sequence). The V gene end was trimmed by 2 bases and the J gene end by 8 bases; junction bases not matched to a gene: 5. The CDR3 region is CASSLPTGYGYTF. The CDR3 bases are TGTGCCAGCAGCTTACCGACAGGGTACGGCTACACCTTC.

The sample holds one count of this clone. This chain uses TRBV5-6 with TRBJ2-1, with D hard to call. V shed 0 bases and J shed 5 bases, with 6 bases lying between them. Germline V CDR1 and CDR2: SGHDT, YYEEEE. This CDR3 comprises 13 residues. The CDR3 coding sequence is TGTGCCAGCAGCTTGGTCAGCAACAATGAGCAGTTCTTC. As protein: CASSLVSNNEQFF.

This clone was seen only a few times. The V gene is TRBV29-1, the J gene TRBJ2-1; TRBD1 aligns across 8 bases. Germline CDR1 is SQVTM and CDR2 is ANQGSEA. This CDR3 is built from 16 residues. Losses at the gene ends were 0 bases for V and 7 bases for J; bases not matched to a gene: 11. CDR3 bases: TGCAGCGTTGAAGATCTGTCAGGGGGCGCAGGGAATGAGCAGTTCTTC. This sequence encodes CSVEDLSGGAGNEQFF.

The CDR3 region is CASSEVGAGNTIYF. In DNA form, the CDR3 reads TGTGCCAGCAGTGAAGTGGGGGCTGGAAACACCATATATTTT. The V call is TRBV25-1, the J call TRBJ1-3, with D tentatively TRBD1 (5 bases). Deletions cut 2 bases from V and 2 bases from J, with 7 bases between. There are 14 residues in the CDR3. Per germline, CDR1 MGHDK and CDR2 SYGVNS.

The V gene is TRBV19, the J gene TRBJ2-1; a weak D match, TRBD2 (7 bases). The CDR3 length is 12 residues. V was clipped by 7 bases and J by 7 bases, with 11 bases between them. Germline CDR1 and CDR2: LNHDA and SQIVND (reference sequence). The CDR3 here is CASMGGQNEQFF. CDR3 sequence (DNA): TGTGCCAGTATGGGGGGGCAGAATGAGCAGTTCTTC.